This passage covers 6 T cell receptor beta chains from one sample sequenced in a study of cytomegalovirus exposure and HLA in healthy donors. The protocol was immunoSEQ multiplex PCR, while the TCRdb copy is restricted to in-frame clones and leaves out a portion. The sample has 150,000 or so clones, around 84% seen once. The sequenced material came from PBMCs. These TCRs come from a human donor in good health.

In this sample, this clone turned up once. The gene calls are TRBV7-3 and TRBJ2-1; D is undetermined. V was clipped by 8 bases and J by 0 bases, with 17 bases between them. Germline V gene sequence: CDR1 SGHTA, CDR2 FQGTGA. The CDR3 contains 16 residues. This chain's CDR3 is CASARSGGSSYNEQFF. The CDR3 DNA reads TGTGCCAGCGCTCGGTCCGGCGGTAGCTCCTACAATGAGCAGTTCTTC.

This sequence joins TRBV7-9 and TRBJ2-4, with a tentative D call TRBD1 (7 bases). V was pared by 4 bases and J by 7 bases, with 20 bases between. The CDR3 runs 16 residues. Germline loops: CDR1 SEHNR, CDR2 FQNEAQ (reference sequence). CDR3 sequence (DNA): TGTGCCAGCAGCTCTTCCTCAGGGGGAGGAGGTAACATTCAGTACTTC. It yields the protein CASSSSSGGGGNIQYF.

This clone came up a few times. The J gene is TRBJ1-1, the V gene TRBV7-9, with D possibly matching TRBD1 (5 bases). CDR1 is SEHNR, CDR2 FQNEAQ, per germline (reference sequence). Trimming removed 0 bases from V and 3 bases from J, with 11 bases in between. This CDR3 is 15 amino acids long. The CDR3 protein is CASSLAAGLDTEAFF. CDR3 coding DNA: TGTGCCAGCAGCTTAGCAGCAGGGTTGGACACTGAAGCTTTCTTT. Looking up the rest from reference TRBV7-9 and TRBJ1-1 gives the full variable domain: DTGVSQNPRHKITKRGQNVTFRCDPISEHNRLYWYRQTLGQGPEFLTYFQNEAQLEKSRLLSDRFSAERPKGSFSTLEIQRTEQGDSAMYLCASSLAAGLDTEAFFGQGTRLTVV.

In its sample, this clone was seen once. The rearrangement uses TRBV7-9 and TRBJ2-3; perhaps TRBD2 as D (5 bases). Germline V gene sequence: CDR1 SEHNR, CDR2 FQNEAQ (reference sequence). V dropped 5 bases and J dropped 2 bases, with 26 bases sitting between them. The CDR3 runs to 19 residues. The CDR3 region has the DNA TGTGCCAGCAGCCGTCAAGAAGGCGGGCTAGACGCGTTCACAGATACGCAGTATTTT. Encoded protein: CASSRQEGGLDAFTDTQYF. Together with reference TRBV7-9 and TRBJ2-3, the CDR3 gives the full variable domain: DTGVSQNPRHKITKRGQNVTFRCDPISEHNRLYWYRQTLGQGPEFLTYFQNEAQLEKSRLLSDRFSAERPKGSFSTLEIQRTEQGDSAMYLCASSRQEGGLDAFTDTQYFGPGTRLTVL.

The gene calls are TRBV5-1 and TRBJ1-3; perhaps TRBD1 as D (6 bases). The germline CDR1 and CDR2 sequences are SGHRS and YFSETQ. V dropped 0 bases and J dropped 2 bases, with 12 bases sitting between them. The CDR3 spans 16 residues. CDR3: CASSLVPTGAGNTIYF. CDR3 nucleotides: TGCGCCAGCAGCTTGGTCCCGACAGGTGCTGGAAACACCATATATTTT.

The chain is built from TRBV7-2 and TRBJ1-3; the D gene is possibly TRBD1 (5 bases). V was cut by 3 bases and J by 0 bases, with 6 bases left in between. The germline CDR1 and CDR2 sequences are SGHTA and FQGNSA. The CDR3 is 14 amino acids. The DNA for the CDR3 is TGTGCCAGCAGCTTCAGGGTCTCTGGAAACACCATATATTTT. Its protein is CASSFRVSGNTIYF.